These T cell receptor beta chains were read from a single sample in a study of OX40 agonist ivuxolimab in advanced cancers. Repertoires were generated with immunoSEQ multiplex PCR, while TCRdb's copy carries only in-frame clones and drops some. The sample includes 60,000 to 65,000 clones, approximately 89% of them seen just once. The specimen was CD4+ or CD8+ T cells sorted from blood, collected in a trial of the OX40 agonist ivuxolimab. The source is an adult with an advanced solid tumor such as melanoma, head and neck, liver or kidney cancer. CDR3s include the opening cysteine and the closing phenylalanine or tryptophan. D genes are given only for firm matches. Clone size is stated in some rows and not others, as once, few, many or a class when expanded.

CASSTPGQAHYEQYF	TGTGCCAGCAGTACACCGGGACAGGCACACTACGAGCAGTACTTC	TRBJ2-7	TRBD1	once	TRBV27
CAISELGVLSSYEQYF	TGTGCCATCAGTGAGTTAGGGGTTTTGAGCTCCTACGAGCAGTACTTC	TRBJ2-7	-	once	TRBV10-3
CASSLGLAGGPLTNEQFF	TGTGCCAGCAGCCTTGGACTAGCGGGAGGGCCTCTTACGAATGAGCAGTTCTTC	TRBJ2-1	TRBD2	-	TRBV28
CSVQGAGAFF	TGCAGCGTACAGGGGGCTGGAGCTTTCTTT	TRBJ1-1	TRBD1	few	TRBV29-1
CASSTTWYQETQYF	TGTGCCAGTAGTACGACCTGGTACCAAGAGACCCAGTACTTC	TRBJ2-5	-	-	TRBV19
CASRNRDSTDTQYF	TGTGCCAGCAGGAACCGGGACTCCACAGATACGCAGTATTTT	TRBJ2-3	-	-	TRBV5-4
CATFGADTQYF	TGTGCCACGTTTGGAGCAGATACGCAGTATTTT	TRBJ2-3	-	-	TRBV10-3
CASSPGTGGYEQYF	TGTGCCAGCAGCCCCGGGACAGGGGGCTACGAGCAGTACTTC	TRBJ2-7	TRBD1	-	TRBV7-9
CASRTGTSSEQFF	TGTGCCAGCAGAACCGGGACTAGTAGCGAGCAGTTCTTC	TRBJ2-1	TRBD2	once	TRBV2
CASSYSLQGAEQYF	TGTGCCAGCAGTTACTCGTTACAGGGGGCCGAGCAGTACTTC	TRBJ2-7	TRBD1	-	TRBV6-5
CASSQDRYTYEQYF	TGTGCCAGTAGTCAGGACAGGTATACCTACGAGCAGTACTTC	TRBJ2-7	TRBD1	-	TRBV19
CASSNRATGNTEAFF	TGTGCCAGCAGTAACCGCGCGACAGGGAACACTGAAGCTTTCTTT	TRBJ1-1	-	once	TRBV6-6
CSARGPYGYTF	TGCAGTGCTCGGGGGCCTTATGGCTACACCTTC	TRBJ1-2	-	-	TRBV20-1
CASTRAVGANVLTF	TGTGCCAGCACCCGAGCGGTTGGGGCCAACGTCCTGACTTTC	TRBJ2-6	-	-	TRBV27
CASSYSNAGNTIYF	TGTGCCAGCAGTTACTCGAACGCTGGAAACACCATATATTTT	TRBJ1-3	-	-	TRBV6-5
CASSLFGGPSYEQYF	TGTGCCAGCAGCTTATTCGGCGGACCCTCCTACGAGCAGTACTTC	TRBJ2-7	-	-	TRBV7-3
CASSLADSSYEQYF	TGTGCCAGCAGTCTAGCGGATAGCTCCTACGAGCAGTACTTC	TRBJ2-7	TRBD2	-	TRBV5-4
CASSFADRGLPYEQYF	TGTGCCAGCAGCTTTGCGGACAGGGGTCTTCCCTACGAGCAGTACTTC	TRBJ2-7	TRBD1	-	TRBV7-9
CASSRDRDTGGDTQYF	TGTGCCAGCAGTAGGGACCGGGACACGGGTGGAGATACGCAGTATTTT	TRBJ2-3	-	-	TRBV2
CASSSGRTADGYEQYF	TGTGCCAGCAGCTCCGGTAGGACCGCTGACGGGTACGAGCAGTACTTC	TRBJ2-7	-	-	TRBV7-9
CASSLVSAREGYGYTF	TGTGCCAGCAGCTTAGTCTCCGCCAGGGAGGGTTATGGCTACACCTTC	TRBJ1-2	-	-	TRBV7-6
CASKLHGNTEAFF	TGTGCCAGTAAACTACACGGGAACACTGAAGCTTTCTTT	TRBJ1-1	-	once	TRBV19
CASSLYWGSGTGELFF	TGTGCCAGCAGTTTATATTGGGGGAGCGGGACCGGGGAGCTGTTTTTT	TRBJ2-2	-	once	TRBV28
CASSAYRGLGETQYF	TGTGCCAGCAGCGCTTACAGGGGTCTGGGAGAGACCCAGTACTTC	TRBJ2-5	TRBD1	few	TRBV5-4
CASTDLAAVSTDTQYF	TGTGCCAGCACCGATCTAGCGGCGGTTAGCACAGATACGCAGTATTTT	TRBJ2-3	TRBD2	-	TRBV27
CASSEFGSLGHLSYEQYF	TGTGCCAGCAGTGAATTTGGGTCGTTGGGCCACCTATCCTACGAGCAGTACTTC	TRBJ2-7	-	-	TRBV2
CAIRYRVVCNQPQHF	TGTGCCATCAGATACAGGGTGGTTTGCAATCAGCCCCAGCATTTT	TRBJ1-5	-	few	TRBV10-3
CAWTMGTSTNEQFF	TGTGCCTGGACCATGGGGACTTCTACCAATGAGCAGTTCTTC	TRBJ2-1	-	once	TRBV30
CASSSQGSYEQYF	TGTGCCAGCAGTTCGCAGGGATCCTACGAGCAGTACTTC	TRBJ2-7	-	-	TRBV28
CASSLSYEGAKNIQYF	TGTGCCAGCAGTTTATCGTACGAGGGAGCCAAAAACATTCAGTACTTC	TRBJ2-4	-	once	TRBV27
CATDTPDRPGNEKLFF	TGTGCCACCGATACTCCCGACAGGCCGGGAAATGAAAAACTGTTTTTT	TRBJ1-4	-	-	TRBV15